This TCR beta chain was identified during a study of blood T cell repertoires in COVID-19. On the study more broadly: Acute and convalescent COVID-19 specimens originated in the United States, Italy and Spain. Sample material is recorded as cDNA or gDNA derived from T cells, B-cell-depleted T cells, or PBMCs.

Each participant's cohort was designated according to participant-reported clinical history. The authors' processing: For nucleated cells, counts were estimated from reference gene primer amplification. The assay was immunoSEQ multiplex PCR, and TCRdb's table has in-frame clones only and misses some. V, J and clone size were drawn from that table, and D and trimming were deduced from the DNA. The top ten hold roughly 1.9% of the sample, which has hundreds of thousands of clones, nearly 90% seen once. The CDR3 length is 14 residues. V was clipped by 1 base and J by 6 bases, with 11 bases between them. CDR1 is MGHRA, CDR2 YSYEKL, per germline.

This sequence joins TRBV4-1 and TRBJ2-3, with a possible D match to TRBD2 (6 bases). This TCR derives from a woman aged 18-29 years with acute COVID-19. The material sequenced was PBMCs or T cells enriched from blood (not recorded which). As DNA, the CDR3 is TGCGCCAGCAGCCAAGCCCGACGGGGGGATACGCAGTATTTT. It translates to CASSQARRGDTQYF.